The clone carrying this T cell receptor (beta chain) occurred once. This entry belongs to a study of Ad26.COV2.S vaccination and SARS-CoV-2 variants. The wider study: Ad26.COV2.S arm of COV1001 included the donor.

This CDR3 is built from 17 residues. Deletions cut 4 bases from V and 0 bases from J, with 16 bases between. Germline CDR1 reads SGHAT; CDR2 reads FQNNGV. Generated by immunoSEQ multiplex PCR, the TCRdb table keeps only in-frame clones and is missing some. The data show about 330,000 clones, 85% to 90% seen once. Noted treatment: 15 to 20 received Ad26.COV2.S at low or high dose, single or two shots; a few received placebo; per-sample allocation not given. Following the first vaccine or placebo injection, samples were taken on day 63. The chain uses TRBV11-2 and TRBJ1-3; D call uncertain. The material was peripheral blood, obtained in a trial of Ad26.COV2.S vaccine versus placebo. The receptor was isolated from a person aged 18-60 years who received the Ad26.COV2.S COVID-19 vaccine or a placebo. CDR3 sequence: CASSSRTTAISGNTIYF. CDR3 in DNA: TGTGCCAGCAGCTCAAGGACGACTGCGATCTCTGGAAACACCATATATTTT. The full variable domain, completed using reference TRBV11-2 and TRBJ1-3, is EAGVAQSPRYKIIEKRQSVAFWCNPISGHATLYWYQQILGQGPKLLIQFQNNGVVDDSQLPKDRFSAERLKGVDSTLKIQPAKLEDSAVYLCASSSRTTAISGNTIYFGEGSWLTVV.